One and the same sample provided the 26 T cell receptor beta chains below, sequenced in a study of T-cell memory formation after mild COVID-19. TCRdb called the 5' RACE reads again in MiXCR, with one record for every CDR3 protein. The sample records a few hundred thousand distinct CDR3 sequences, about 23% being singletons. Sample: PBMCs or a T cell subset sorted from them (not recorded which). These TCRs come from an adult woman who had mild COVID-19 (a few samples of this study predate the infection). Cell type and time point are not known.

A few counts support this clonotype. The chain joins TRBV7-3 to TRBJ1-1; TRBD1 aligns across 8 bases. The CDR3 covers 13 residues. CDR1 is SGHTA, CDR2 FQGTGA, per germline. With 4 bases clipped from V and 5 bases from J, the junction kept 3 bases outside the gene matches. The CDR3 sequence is CASSYTGGTEAFF. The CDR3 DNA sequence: TGTGCCAGCAGCTACACAGGGGGGACTGAAGCTTTCTTT.

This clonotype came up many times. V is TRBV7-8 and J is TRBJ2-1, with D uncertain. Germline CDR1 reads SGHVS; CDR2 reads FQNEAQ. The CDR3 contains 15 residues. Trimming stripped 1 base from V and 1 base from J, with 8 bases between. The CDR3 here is CASSLGVGSYNEQFF. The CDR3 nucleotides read TGTGCCAGCAGCTTAGGGGTCGGGTCCTACAATGAGCAGTTCTTC.

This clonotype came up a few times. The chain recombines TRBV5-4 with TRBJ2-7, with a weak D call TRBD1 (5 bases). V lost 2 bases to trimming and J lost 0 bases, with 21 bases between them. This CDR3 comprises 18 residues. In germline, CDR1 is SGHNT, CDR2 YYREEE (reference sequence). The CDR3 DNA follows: TGTGCCAGCAGCTTTGGTGTTCGTAAGGGCCAGGGCTCCTACGAGCAGTACTTC. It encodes CASSFGVRKGQGSYEQYF.

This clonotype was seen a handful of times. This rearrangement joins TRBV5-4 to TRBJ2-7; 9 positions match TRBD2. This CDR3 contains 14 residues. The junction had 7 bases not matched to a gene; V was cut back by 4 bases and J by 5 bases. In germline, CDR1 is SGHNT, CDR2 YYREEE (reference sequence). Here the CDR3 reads CASSPGTSSNEQYF. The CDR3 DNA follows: TGTGCCAGCAGCCCCGGGACTAGCAGCAACGAGCAGTACTTC.

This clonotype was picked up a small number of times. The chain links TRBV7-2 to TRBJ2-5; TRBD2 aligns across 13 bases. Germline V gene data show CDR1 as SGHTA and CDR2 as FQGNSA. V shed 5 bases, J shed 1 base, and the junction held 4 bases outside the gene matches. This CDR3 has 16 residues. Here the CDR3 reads CASSTGLAGAQETQYF. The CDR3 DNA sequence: TGTGCCAGCAGCACCGGACTAGCGGGGGCCCAAGAGACCCAGTACTTC.

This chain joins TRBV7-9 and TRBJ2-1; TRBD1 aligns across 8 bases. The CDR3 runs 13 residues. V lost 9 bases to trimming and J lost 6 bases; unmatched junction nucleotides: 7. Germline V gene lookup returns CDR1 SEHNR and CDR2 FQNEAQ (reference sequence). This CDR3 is CASYQGAFNEQFF. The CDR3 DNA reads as TGTGCCAGTTATCAGGGGGCCTTCAATGAGCAGTTCTTC.

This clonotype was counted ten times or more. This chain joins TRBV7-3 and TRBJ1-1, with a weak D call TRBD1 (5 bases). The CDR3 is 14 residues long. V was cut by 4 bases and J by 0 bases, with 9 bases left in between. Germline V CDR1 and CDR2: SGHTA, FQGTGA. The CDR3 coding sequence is TGTGCCAGCAGCTACGACAGTTTGAACACTGAAGCTTTCTTT. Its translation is CASSYDSLNTEAFF.

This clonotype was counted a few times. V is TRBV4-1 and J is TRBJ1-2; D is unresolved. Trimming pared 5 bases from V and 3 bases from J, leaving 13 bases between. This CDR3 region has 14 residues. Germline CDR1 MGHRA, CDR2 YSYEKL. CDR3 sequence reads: CASSSTSGYYGYTF. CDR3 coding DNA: TGCGCCAGCAGCTCAACGTCGGGCTACTATGGCTACACCTTC.

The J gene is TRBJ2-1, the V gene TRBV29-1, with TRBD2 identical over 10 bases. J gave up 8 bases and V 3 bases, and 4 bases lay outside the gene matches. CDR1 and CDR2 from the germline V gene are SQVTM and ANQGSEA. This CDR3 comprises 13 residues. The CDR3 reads CSVDSGGRDEQFF. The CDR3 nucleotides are TGCAGCGTTGATAGCGGGGGGCGGGATGAGCAGTTCTTC.

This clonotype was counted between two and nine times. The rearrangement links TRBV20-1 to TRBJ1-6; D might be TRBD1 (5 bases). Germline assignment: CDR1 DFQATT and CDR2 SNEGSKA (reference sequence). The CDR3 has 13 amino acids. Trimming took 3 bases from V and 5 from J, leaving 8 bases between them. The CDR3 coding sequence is TGCAGTGCTAGGGGGACCAATAATTCACCCCTCCACTTT. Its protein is CSARGTNNSPLHF.

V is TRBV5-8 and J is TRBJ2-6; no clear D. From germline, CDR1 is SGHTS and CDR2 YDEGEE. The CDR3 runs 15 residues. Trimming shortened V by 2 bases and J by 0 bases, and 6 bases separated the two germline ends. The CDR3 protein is CASSFGISGANVLTF. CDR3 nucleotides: TGTGCCAGCAGCTTTGGGATCTCTGGGGCCAACGTCCTGACTTTC.

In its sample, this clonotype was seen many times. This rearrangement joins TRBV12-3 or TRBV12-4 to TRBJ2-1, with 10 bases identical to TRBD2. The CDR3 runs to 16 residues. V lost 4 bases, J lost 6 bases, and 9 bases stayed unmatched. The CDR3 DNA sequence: TGTGCCAGCAGTTCCCTTAGCGGGGGGCCGATCAATGAGCAGTTCTTC. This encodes CASSSLSGGPINEQFF.

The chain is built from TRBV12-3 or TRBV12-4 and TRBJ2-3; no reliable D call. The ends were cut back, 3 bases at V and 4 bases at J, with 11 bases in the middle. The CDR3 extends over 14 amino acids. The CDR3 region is CASSFYQNADTQYF. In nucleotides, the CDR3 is TGTGCCAGCAGTTTTTACCAAAACGCAGATACGCAGTATTTT.

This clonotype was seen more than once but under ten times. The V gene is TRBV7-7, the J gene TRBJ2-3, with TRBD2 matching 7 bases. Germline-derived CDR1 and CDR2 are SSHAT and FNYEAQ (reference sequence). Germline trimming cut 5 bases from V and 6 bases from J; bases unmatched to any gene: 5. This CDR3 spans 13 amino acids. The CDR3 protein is CASSRTRWDTQYF. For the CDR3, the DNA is TGTGCCAGCAGCCGGACTAGATGGGATACGCAGTATTTT.

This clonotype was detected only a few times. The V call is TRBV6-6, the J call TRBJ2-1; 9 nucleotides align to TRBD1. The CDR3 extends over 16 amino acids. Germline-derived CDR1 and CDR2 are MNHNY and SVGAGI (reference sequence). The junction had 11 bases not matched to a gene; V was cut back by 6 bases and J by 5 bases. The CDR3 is CASSPSRDRAHNEQFF. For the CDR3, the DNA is TGTGCCAGCAGCCCCTCCCGGGACAGGGCCCACAATGAGCAGTTCTTC.

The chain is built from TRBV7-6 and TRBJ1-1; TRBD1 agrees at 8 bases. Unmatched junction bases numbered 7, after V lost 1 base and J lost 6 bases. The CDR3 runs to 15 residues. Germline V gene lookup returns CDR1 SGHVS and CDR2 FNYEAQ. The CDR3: CASSLGQGYSAEAFF. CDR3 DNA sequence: TGTGCCAGCAGCTTAGGACAGGGGTACTCAGCTGAAGCTTTCTTT.

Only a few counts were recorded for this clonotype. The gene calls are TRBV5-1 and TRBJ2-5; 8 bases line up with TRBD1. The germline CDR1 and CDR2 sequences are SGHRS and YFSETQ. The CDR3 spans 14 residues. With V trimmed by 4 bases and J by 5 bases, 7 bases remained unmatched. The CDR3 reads CASSPTGVAETQYF. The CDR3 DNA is TGCGCCAGCAGCCCGACAGGGGTGGCGGAGACCCAGTACTTC.

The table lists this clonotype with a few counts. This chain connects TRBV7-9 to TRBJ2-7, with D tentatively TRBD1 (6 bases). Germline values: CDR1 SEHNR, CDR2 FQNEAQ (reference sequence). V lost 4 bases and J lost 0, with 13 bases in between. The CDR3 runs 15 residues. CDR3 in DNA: TGTGCCAGCAGCTCTGGACAGACGATCTCCTACGAGCAGTACTTC. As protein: CASSSGQTISYEQYF. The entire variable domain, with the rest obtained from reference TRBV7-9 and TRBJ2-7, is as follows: DTGVSQNPRHKITKRGQNVTFRCDPISEHNRLYWYRQTLGQGPEFLTYFQNEAQLEKSRLLSDRFSAERPKGSFSTLEIQRTEQGDSAMYLCASSSGQTISYEQYFGPGTRLTVT.

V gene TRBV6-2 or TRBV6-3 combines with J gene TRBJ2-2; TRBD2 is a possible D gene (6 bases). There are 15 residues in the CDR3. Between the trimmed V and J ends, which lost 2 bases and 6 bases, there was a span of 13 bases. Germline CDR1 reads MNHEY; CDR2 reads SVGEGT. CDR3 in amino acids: CASSYPRGNAGELFF. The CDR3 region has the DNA TGTGCCAGCAGTTACCCCCGGGGGAATGCCGGGGAGCTGTTTTTT.

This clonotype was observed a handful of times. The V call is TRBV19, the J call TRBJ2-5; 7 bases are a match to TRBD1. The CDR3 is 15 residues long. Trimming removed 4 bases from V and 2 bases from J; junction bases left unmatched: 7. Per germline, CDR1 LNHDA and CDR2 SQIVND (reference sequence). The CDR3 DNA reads TGTGCCAGTAGTACCCGACAGGGTTGGCAAGAGACCCAGTACTTC. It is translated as CASSTRQGWQETQYF.

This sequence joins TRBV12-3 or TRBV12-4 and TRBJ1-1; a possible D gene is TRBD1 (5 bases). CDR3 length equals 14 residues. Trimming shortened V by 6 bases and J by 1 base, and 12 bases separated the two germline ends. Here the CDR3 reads CASSRGTRNTEAFF. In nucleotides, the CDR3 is TGTGCCAGCAGCCGCGGGACGCGGAACACTGAAGCTTTCTTT.

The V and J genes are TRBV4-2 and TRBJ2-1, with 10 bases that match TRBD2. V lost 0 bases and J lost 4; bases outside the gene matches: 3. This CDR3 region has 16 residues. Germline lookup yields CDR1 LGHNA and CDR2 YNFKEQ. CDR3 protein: CASSQERTSGYNEQFF. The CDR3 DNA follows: TGTGCCAGCAGCCAAGAGCGGACTAGCGGATACAATGAGCAGTTCTTC.

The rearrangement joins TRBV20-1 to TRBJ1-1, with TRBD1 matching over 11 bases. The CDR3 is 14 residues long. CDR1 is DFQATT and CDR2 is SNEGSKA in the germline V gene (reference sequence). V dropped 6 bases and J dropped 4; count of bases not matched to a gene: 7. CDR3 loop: CSANWDRGSTEAFF. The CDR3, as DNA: TGCAGTGCCAACTGGGACAGGGGGTCCACTGAAGCTTTCTTT.

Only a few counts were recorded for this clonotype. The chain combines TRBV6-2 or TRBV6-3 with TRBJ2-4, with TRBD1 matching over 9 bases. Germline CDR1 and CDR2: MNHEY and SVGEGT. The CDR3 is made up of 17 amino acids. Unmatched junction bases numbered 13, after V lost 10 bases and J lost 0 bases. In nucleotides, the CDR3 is TGTGCCACAAGGGACAGGGTTACAGCGGCAGCCAAAAACATTCAGTACTTC. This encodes CATRDRVTAAAKNIQYF.

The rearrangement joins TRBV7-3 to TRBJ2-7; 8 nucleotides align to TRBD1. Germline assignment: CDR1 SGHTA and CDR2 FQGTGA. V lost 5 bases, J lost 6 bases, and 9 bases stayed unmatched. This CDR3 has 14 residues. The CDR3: CASSPGQGQREQYF. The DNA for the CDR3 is TGTGCCAGCAGCCCTGGACAGGGCCAGCGCGAGCAGTACTTC.

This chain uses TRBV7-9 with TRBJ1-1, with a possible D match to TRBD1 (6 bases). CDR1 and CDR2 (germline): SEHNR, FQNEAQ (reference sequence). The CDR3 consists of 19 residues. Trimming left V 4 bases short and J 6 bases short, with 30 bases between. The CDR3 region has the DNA TGTGCCAGCAGCTCAGGGCAGTCAGGGGTTCGTTACTCCTTCTCTGAAGCTTTCTTT. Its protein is CASSSGQSGVRYSFSEAFF.